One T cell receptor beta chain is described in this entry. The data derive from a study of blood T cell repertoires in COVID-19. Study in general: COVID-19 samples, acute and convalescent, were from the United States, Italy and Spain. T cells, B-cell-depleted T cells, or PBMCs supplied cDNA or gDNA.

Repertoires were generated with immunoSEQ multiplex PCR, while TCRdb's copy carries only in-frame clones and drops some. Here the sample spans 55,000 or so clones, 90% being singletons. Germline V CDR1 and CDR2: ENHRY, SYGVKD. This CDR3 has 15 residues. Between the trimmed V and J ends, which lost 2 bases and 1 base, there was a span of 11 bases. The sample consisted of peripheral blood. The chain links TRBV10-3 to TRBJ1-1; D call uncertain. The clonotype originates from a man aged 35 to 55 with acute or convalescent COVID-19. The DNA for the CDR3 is TGTGCCATCAGTGAGGCGGATCCAAGGAACACTGAAGCTTTCTTT. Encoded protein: CAISEADPRNTEAFF.